These T cell receptor beta chains were read from a single sample in a study of T cells in narcolepsy. Libraries were prepared by immunoSEQ multiplex PCR; TCRdb keeps only in-frame clonotypes and omits some of them. The sample includes tens of thousands of clones, around 87% seen only once; the top ten take about 0.9%. The sample consisted of memory (CD45RA-) CD4+ T cells from blood. The receptors come from a human donor in good health. Each CDR3 is given without its conserved first and last residue.

v_call	j_call	cdr3_aa
TRBV29-1	TRBJ1-5	SVSSGGSNQPQH
TRBV5-6	TRBJ1-6	ASGLGTGDSPLH
TRBV4-2	TRBJ1-4	ASSQDRLVRF
TRBV7-3	TRBJ2-2	ASSPQAGVGTGELF
TRBV6-6	TRBJ1-2	ASSYLRPGEKDGYT
TRBV30	TRBJ1-1	AWIGGTGVRNTEAF
TRBV6-7	TRBJ1-5	ASSHPTGAHSNQPQH
TRBV9	TRBJ2-7	ASSRDGVGEQY
TRBV28	TRBJ1-5	ASSPYTAGSNQPQH
TRBV5-1	TRBJ2-3	ASSLGLAGDTDTQY
TRBV14	TRBJ2-2	ASNSTSLDVGELF
TRBV7-8	TRBJ2-7	ASSLYKSSSYEQY
TRBV25-1	TRBJ1-1	ASSGAGTGATEAF
TRBV19	TRBJ2-1	ASQSYNEQF
TRBV4-1	TRBJ2-7	ASSQSFARGHEQY
TRBV27	TRBJ1-1	ASSTVGTEAF
TRBV18	TRBJ2-5	ASSPNAQETQY
TRBV6-6	TRBJ2-3	ASSRSRTDTQY
TRBV6-5	TRBJ2-7	ASSSPGLAGVEQY
TRBV27	TRBJ2-5	ASSFPGGTQY
TRBV2	TRBJ2-2	ASSEDRDGGELF
TRBV4-2	TRBJ2-3	ASSQEGKGADTQY
TRBV7-9	TRBJ2-2	ASRTRQDTGELF
TRBV5-6	TRBJ1-4	ASSFGRLATNEKLF
TRBV18	TRBJ2-1	ASSPPGTAPYNEQF
TRBV28	TRBJ2-5	ASGAGAQY
TRBV7-9	TRBJ2-5	ASSLGRLQETQY
TRBV27	TRBJ2-5	ASRSVGALQGTQY
TRBV28	TRBJ2-1	ASSVAGGEGSEQF
TRBV4-2	TRBJ1-4	ASSQDLGQGVRNEKLF
TRBV15	TRBJ2-1	ATSSPREVGSYNEQF
TRBV18	TRBJ2-7	ASSQRDRSEQY
TRBV11-2	TRBJ2-7	ASSPTSGSSYEQY
TRBV19	TRBJ2-3	ASSMTSGTNTQY
TRBV7-6	TRBJ1-2	ASTPDASTSGYT
TRBV29-1	TRBJ1-1	SVGALFRRGNTEAF
TRBV5-6	TRBJ2-5	ASSFIAGGTVAETQY
TRBV29-1	TRBJ2-7	SVGNAGSSYEQY
TRBV28	TRBJ2-2	AGRAGGNTGELF
TRBV5-4	TRBJ2-1	ASSLGGSLYNEQF
TRBV10-3	TRBJ2-5	AISEPGRLGRETQY